The T cell receptor (beta chain) under discussion was sequenced for a study of identical twins. Study findings and constraints: Partly confounded zero-insertion analyses could result from invariant MAIT and iNKT cells. Conclusions leaned on cross-sectional statistical analysis and did not track the same donors over time. Cord blood beta clonotypes that were abundant carried fewer insertions, and memory repertoires showed no such trend. Models underestimated TCR alpha sharing (out-of-frame) in monozygotic twins.

TCRdb re-analysed the 5' RACE reads in MiXCR, keeping a single row per CDR3 protein. Among approximately 700,000 distinct CDR3 sequences listed, roughly 6% were seen once. Germline CDR1 and CDR2: LGHNA and YSLEER. CDR3 length: 15 residues. Trimming removed 1 base at V and 1 base at J, with 11 bases between. At least ten counts were recorded for this clonotype. The target antigen is unknown. Input material: naive T cells sorted from blood. J is TRBJ2-7 and V is TRBV4-3; D remains unclear. The receptor's source is a man aged 18 to 29 in good health. The CDR3 loop reads CASSQGTETSYEQYF. The DNA for the CDR3 is TGCGCCAGCAGCCAAGGGACGGAAACGTCCTACGAGCAGTACTTC.